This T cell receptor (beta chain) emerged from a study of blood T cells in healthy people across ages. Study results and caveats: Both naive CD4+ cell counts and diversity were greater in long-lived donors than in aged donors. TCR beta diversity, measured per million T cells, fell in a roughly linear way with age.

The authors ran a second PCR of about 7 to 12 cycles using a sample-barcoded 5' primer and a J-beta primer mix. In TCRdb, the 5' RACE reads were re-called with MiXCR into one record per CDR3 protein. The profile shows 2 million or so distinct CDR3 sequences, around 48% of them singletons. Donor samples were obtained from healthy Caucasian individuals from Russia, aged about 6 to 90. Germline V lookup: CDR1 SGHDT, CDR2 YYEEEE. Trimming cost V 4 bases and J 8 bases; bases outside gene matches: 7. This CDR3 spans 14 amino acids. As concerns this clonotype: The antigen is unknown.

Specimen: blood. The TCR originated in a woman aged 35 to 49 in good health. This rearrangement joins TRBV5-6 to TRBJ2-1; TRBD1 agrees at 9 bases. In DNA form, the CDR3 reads TGTGCCAGCAGCGGGACAGGGATTTTGGATGAGCAGTTCTTC. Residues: CASSGTGILDEQFF. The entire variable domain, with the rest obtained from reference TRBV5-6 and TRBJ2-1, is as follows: DAGVTQSPTHLIKTRGQQVTLRCSPKSGHDTVSWYQQALGQGPQFIFQYYEEEERQRGNFPDRFSGHQFPNYSSELNVNALLLGDSALYLCASSGTGILDEQFFGPGTRLTVL.